These 5 T cell receptor beta chains were sequenced from one sample in a study of memory CD4+ T cells and cytomegalovirus serostatus. Single viable CD3+CD4+CD8-CD45RO+ cells were sorted as the memory CD4+ T cells. This table comes from immunoSEQ multiplex PCR, and its TCRdb copy is limited to in-frame clones, with some not included. Found here are over 60,000 clones, around 86% of them singletons; the top ten hold over 0.7%. The sample was memory CD4+ T cells from blood. These receptors were obtained from an adult in good health and CMV-seronegative.

The chain links TRBV28 to TRBJ2-1; weak D call: TRBD2 (7 bases). The CDR3 is 18 residues long. V dropped 5 bases and J dropped 10 bases, with 30 bases sitting between them. Germline V lookup: CDR1 MDHEN, CDR2 SYDVKM. The CDR3 sequence is CASSTTPFRGRAQGEQFF. CDR3 DNA: TGTGCCAGCAGTACCACCCCATTTAGGGGGAGGGCTCAGGGGGAGCAGTTCTTC.

The chain uses TRBV28 and TRBJ2-7; D is tentatively TRBD1 or TRBD2 (6 bases each). The germline V and J ends were trimmed by 6 bases and 0 bases, with 15 bases remaining between them. Germline CDR1 reads MDHEN; CDR2 reads SYDVKM. The length of the CDR3 is 15 residues. The CDR3 loop is CASSRGGGGSYEQYF. CDR3 coding DNA: TGTGCCAGCAGCCGGGGCGGAGGGGGCTCCTACGAGCAGTACTTC.

The rearrangement links TRBV9 to TRBJ2-7, with TRBD1 identical over 8 bases. The CDR3 loop spans 16 amino acids. Germline V CDR1 and CDR2: SGDLS, YYNGEE. The J segment lost 4 bases and the V segment lost 2 bases, leaving 11 bases of the junction unmatched. The CDR3 DNA sequence: TGTGCCAGCAGCGTGGGTGCTGGGACAGGACTTTACGAGCAGTACTTC. Residues: CASSVGAGTGLYEQYF.

The chain combines TRBV7-2 with TRBJ2-3; 8 nucleotides match TRBD1. This CDR3 contains 16 residues. Germline trimming cut 1 base from V and 1 base from J; bases unmatched to any gene: 4. Germline loops: CDR1 SGHTA, CDR2 FQGNSA. For the CDR3, the DNA is TGTGCCAGCAGCTTAGTTGCGGGACAGGGCACAGATACGCAGTATTTT. Residues: CASSLVAGQGTDTQYF. Full variable domain (remainder filled in from reference TRBV7-2 and TRBJ2-3): GAGVSQSPSNKVTEKGKDVELRCDPISGHTALYWYRQSLGQGLEFLIYFQGNSAPDKSGLPSDRFSAERTGGSVSTLTIQRTQQEDSAVYLCASSLVAGQGTDTQYFGPGTRLTVL.

J is TRBJ1-1 and V is TRBV5-1; 10 bases agree with TRBD1. Germline V gives CDR1 SGHRS, CDR2 YFSETQ. The CDR3 contains 16 residues. V lost 7 bases to trimming and J lost 8 bases; unmatched junction nucleotides: 17. This CDR3 reads CASSLGPRQGASEAFF. The CDR3 bases are TGCGCCAGCTCCCTTGGGCCCCGACAGGGGGCGTCGGAAGCTTTCTTT.